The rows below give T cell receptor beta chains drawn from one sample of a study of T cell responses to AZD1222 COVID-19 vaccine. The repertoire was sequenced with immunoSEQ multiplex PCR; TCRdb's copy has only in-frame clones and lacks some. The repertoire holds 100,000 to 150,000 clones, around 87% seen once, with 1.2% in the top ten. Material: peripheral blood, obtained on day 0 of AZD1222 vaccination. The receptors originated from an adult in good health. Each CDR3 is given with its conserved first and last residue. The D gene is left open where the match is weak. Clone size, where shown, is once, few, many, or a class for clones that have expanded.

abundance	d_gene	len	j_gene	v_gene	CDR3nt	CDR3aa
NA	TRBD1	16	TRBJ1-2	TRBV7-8	TGTGCCAGCAGACTCAGGACAGGCGAGGGGAACTATGGCTACACCTTC	CASRLRTGEGNYGYTF
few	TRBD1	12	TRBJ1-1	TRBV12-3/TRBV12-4	TGTGCCAGCAGTCAACAGGGGGCGGTGGCTTTCTTT	CASSQQGAVAFF
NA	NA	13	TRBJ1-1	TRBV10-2	TGCGCCAGCCTTTCTCGACAGAACACTGAAGCTTTCTTT	CASLSRQNTEAFF
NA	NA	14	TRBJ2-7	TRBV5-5	TGTGCCAGCAGCTTGGAGGCCGGGACTGACGAGCAGTACTTC	CASSLEAGTDEQYF
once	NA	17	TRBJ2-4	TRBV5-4	TGTGCCAGCAGCTTGTTGGTTGCTAAAGGAGACAAAAACATTCAGTACTTC	CASSLLVAKGDKNIQYF
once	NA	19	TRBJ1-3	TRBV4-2	TGTGCCAGCAGCCAAGATCCGATGGGGACTACCACCTCTGGAAACACCATATATTTT	CASSQDPMGTTTSGNTIYF
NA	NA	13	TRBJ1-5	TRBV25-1	TGTGCCAGCCGGGGGTTAGCAAATCAGCCCCAGCATTTT	CASRGLANQPQHF
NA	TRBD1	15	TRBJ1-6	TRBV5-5	TGTGCCAGCAGCGAAGGACAGGGCGGTAATTCACCCCTCCACTTT	CASSEGQGGNSPLHF
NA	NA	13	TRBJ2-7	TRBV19	TGTGCCAGTAGTTGGAGGTTTTCGTACGAGCAGTACTTC	CASSWRFSYEQYF
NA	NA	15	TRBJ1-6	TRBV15	TGTGCCACCAGCAGAGTACTGAGTTCGAGGTCACCCCTCCACTTT	CATSRVLSSRSPLHF
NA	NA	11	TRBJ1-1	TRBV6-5	TGTGCCAGCAGGAGGGACACTGAAGCTTTCTTT	CASRRDTEAFF
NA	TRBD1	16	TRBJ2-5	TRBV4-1	TGCGCCAGCAGCCAAGAGGGCGGGGACAGGGGGGAGACCCAGTACTTC	CASSQEGGDRGETQYF
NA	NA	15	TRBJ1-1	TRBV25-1	TGTGCCAGCAGTGGCCTGGGAGGGTTTAGTACTGAAGCTTTCTTT	CASSGLGGFSTEAFF
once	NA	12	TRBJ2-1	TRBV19	TGTGCCAGTAGCCCAGGGGGGGATGAGCAGTTCTTC	CASSPGGDEQFF
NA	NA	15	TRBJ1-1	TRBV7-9	TGTGCCAGCAGCCCTTCGACAGTTATGAACACTGAAGCTTTCTTT	CASSPSTVMNTEAFF
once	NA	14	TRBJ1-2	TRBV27	TGTGCCAGCAGTTTAAAGGGGAGAGGTTATGGCTACACCTTC	CASSLKGRGYGYTF
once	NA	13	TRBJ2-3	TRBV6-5	TGTGCCAGCAGACGGCATGGGTCAGATACGCAGTATTTT	CASRRHGSDTQYF
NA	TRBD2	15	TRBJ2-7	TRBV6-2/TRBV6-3	TGTGCCAGCAGTTACGAGCGGGGGAGCTCCTACGAGCAGTACTTC	CASSYERGSSYEQYF
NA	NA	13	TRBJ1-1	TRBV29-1	TGCAGCGGACGGGCAGGGAGAGGGACTGAAGCTTTCTTT	CSGRAGRGTEAFF
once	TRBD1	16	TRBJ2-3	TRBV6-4	TGTGCCAGCAGTATTGGGACAGGGGTGACGACAGATACGCAGTATTTT	CASSIGTGVTTDTQYF
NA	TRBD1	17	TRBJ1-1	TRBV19	TGTGCCAGTAGTCCAACCCCAGGGGGCACCTTGAGGACTGAAGCTTTCTTT	CASSPTPGGTLRTEAFF
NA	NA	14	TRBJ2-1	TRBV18	TGTGCCAGCTCATCGGGTTCCCCCCGGCATGAGCAGTTCTTC	CASSSGSPRHEQFF
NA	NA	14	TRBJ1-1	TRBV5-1	TGCGCCAGCAGCATATGGAGAGTCAACACTGAAGCTTTCTTT	CASSIWRVNTEAFF
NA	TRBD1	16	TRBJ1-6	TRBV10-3	TGTGCCATCAGTGTCCTCTCGACAGGGGAAAATTCACCCCTCCACTTT	CAISVLSTGENSPLHF
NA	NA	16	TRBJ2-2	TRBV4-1	TGCGCCAGCAGCCAAGTCACCGGGACTTCCACCGGGGAGCTGTTTTTT	CASSQVTGTSTGELFF
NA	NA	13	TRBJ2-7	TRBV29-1	TGCAGCGTTGTGGCAGGAGGGACGGGAGAGCAGTACTTC	CSVVAGGTGEQYF
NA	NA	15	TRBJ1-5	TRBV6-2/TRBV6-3	TGTGCCAGCAGTTTGTACGGGGGGGGTGGACAGCCCCAGCATTTT	CASSLYGGGGQPQHF
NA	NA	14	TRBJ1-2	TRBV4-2	TGTGCCAGCAGCCAAGGGGTGCCAGGGTACGGCTACACCTTC	CASSQGVPGYGYTF
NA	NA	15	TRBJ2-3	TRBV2	TGTGCCAGCAGTGAAGGTCTACAGCGGTGGGATACGCAGTATTTT	CASSEGLQRWDTQYF
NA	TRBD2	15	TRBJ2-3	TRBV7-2	TGTGCCAGCAGCCTTAGCGGGGGAAGCACAGATACGCAGTATTTT	CASSLSGGSTDTQYF